The rows below give T cell receptor beta chains drawn from one sample of a study of blood T cell repertoires in COVID-19. Only in-frame clones appear in the TCRdb table, and some are missing; sequencing was by immunoSEQ multiplex PCR. Of under 500,000 clones in the sample, about 90% were seen once. The material sequenced was PBMCs or T cells enriched from blood (not recorded which). The receptors were sampled from a woman under 30 with acute COVID-19. Both conserved end residues are part of each CDR3. Each record gives: clone size, J gene, V gene, D gene, CDR3 protein, CDR3 DNA. D genes are given only for firm matches. A clone size is listed for some rows: how often the clone was seen (once, few, many), or a class if it is expanded.

>.|TRBJ1-3|TRBV4-2|.
CASSQASGEFGRSGNTIYF
TGTGCCAGCAGCCAAGCGTCAGGGGAATTTGGACGTTCGGGAAACACCATATATTTT
>.|TRBJ1-2|TRBV2|.
CASVRDVNYGYTF
TGTGCCAGCGTGCGCGATGTTAACTATGGCTACACCTTC
>.|TRBJ2-1|TRBV7-9|.
CASSLGTHNEQFF
TGTGCCAGCAGCTTAGGCACTCACAATGAGCAGTTCTTC
>.|TRBJ2-7|TRBV11-2|TRBD1
CASSPKGTGYYEQYF
TGTGCCAGCAGTCCAAAGGGGACAGGCTACTACGAGCAGTACTTC
>.|TRBJ1-1|TRBV11-3|TRBD1
CASSLGGQDPTEAFF
TGTGCCAGCAGCTTAGGGGGACAGGATCCCACTGAAGCTTTCTTT
>.|TRBJ2-1|TRBV2|TRBD2
CASSVSGNEQFF
TGTGCCAGCAGTGTTAGCGGGAATGAGCAGTTCTTC
>.|TRBJ2-5|TRBV2|TRBD2
CASSEELAGGPVETQYF
TGTGCCAGCAGTGAAGAACTAGCGGGGGGGCCGGTGGAGACCCAGTACTTC
>.|TRBJ1-1|TRBV2|.
CATFWTRDTEAFF
TGTGCCACCTTCTGGACGCGGGACACTGAAGCTTTCTTT
>.|TRBJ1-5|TRBV30|TRBD1
CAWSQGAFDQPQHF
TGTGCCTGGAGCCAGGGGGCCTTCGATCAGCCCCAGCATTTT
>.|TRBJ1-4|TRBV27|.
CASTRVGVEKLFF
TGTGCCAGCACCAGGGTTGGGGTTGAAAAACTGTTTTTT
>.|TRBJ2-7|TRBV2|.
CASRNVVPYF
TGTGCCAGCAGAAACGTAGTTCCGTACTTC
>.|TRBJ1-1|TRBV7-3|.
CASSLGTGNTEAFF
TGTGCCAGCAGCTTAGGCACAGGTAACACTGAAGCTTTCTTT
>.|TRBJ2-7|TRBV9|.
CASSPLGTHSYEQYF
TGTGCCAGCAGCCCCTTGGGCACCCACTCCTACGAGCAGTACTTC
>.|TRBJ2-2|TRBV29-1|.
CSVEKGKNTGELFF
TGCAGCGTTGAGAAGGGGAAAAACACCGGGGAGCTGTTTTTT
>.|TRBJ1-1|TRBV29-1|.
CSVEDLTGSEAFF
TGCAGCGTTGAAGATTTGACGGGTTCTGAAGCTTTCTTT
>.|TRBJ2-2|TRBV9|.
CASSVEYGGHNGELFF
TGTGCCAGCAGCGTAGAGTACGGGGGGCATAACGGGGAGCTGTTTTTT
>.|TRBJ1-5|TRBV5-1|TRBD1
CASSVGQGPNQPQHF
TGCGCCAGCAGCGTAGGACAGGGACCTAATCAGCCCCAGCATTTT
>.|TRBJ2-4|TRBV7-2|.
CASSLNLYIQYF
TGTGCCAGCAGCTTGAACCTATACATTCAGTACTTC
>.|TRBJ1-2|TRBV11-2|TRBD1
CASSLDVRGQKNGYTF
TGTGCCAGCAGCCTAGACGTCAGGGGGCAGAAAAATGGCTACACCTTC
>.|TRBJ2-3|TRBV21-1|.
CASSKLAGGRTDTQYF
TGTGCCAGCAGCAAGCTAGCGGGGGGGCGAACAGATACGCAGTATTTT
>.|TRBJ2-1|TRBV28|TRBD2
CASSLYPRGQRESYNEQFF
TGTGCCAGCAGTTTATATCCGCGGGGGCAGCGGGAGTCCTACAATGAGCAGTTCTTC
>.|TRBJ1-1|TRBV19|.
CASSIGGMTEAFF
TGTGCCAGTAGTATTGGGGGGATGACTGAAGCTTTCTTT
>.|TRBJ2-7|TRBV27|TRBD2
CASSGGMRGGYEQYF
TGTGCCAGCAGCGGGGGGATGCGGGGAGGATACGAGCAGTACTTC
>.|TRBJ2-1|TRBV18|TRBD2
CASSRRQGLGDEQFF
TGTGCCAGCTCACGGCGACAAGGACTAGGCGATGAGCAGTTCTTC
>.|TRBJ2-7|TRBV4-2|TRBD2
CASSQGLAGEGYEQYF
TGTGCCAGCAGCCAAGGTCTAGCGGGGGAAGGATACGAGCAGTACTTC
>.|TRBJ2-7|TRBV9|.
CASSVGRHASFSYEQYF
TGTGCCAGCAGCGTGGGCCGACATGCCTCCTTCTCCTACGAGCAGTACTTC
>few|TRBJ2-3|TRBV6-4|.
CASSLAAEGPDTQYF
TGTGCCAGCAGCTTAGCGGCAGAGGGGCCAGATACGCAGTATTTT
>.|TRBJ2-1|TRBV9|.
CASSVELAFEQFF
TGTGCCAGCAGCGTAGAGCTAGCCTTTGAGCAGTTCTTC
>few|TRBJ1-5|TRBV12-5|TRBD1
CASGPGQISNQPQHF
TGTGCTAGTGGTCCGGGACAGATTAGCAATCAGCCCCAGCATTTT
>.|TRBJ1-2|TRBV29-1|.
CSVGQDLYGYTF
TGCAGCGTTGGACAGGATCTTTATGGCTACACCTTC
>.|TRBJ1-6|TRBV11-2|.
CASSLSGASPLHF
TGTGCCAGCAGCTTATCGGGTGCGTCACCCCTCCACTTT
>.|TRBJ2-6|TRBV29-1|.
CSVYSSGANVLTF
TGCAGCGTTTATTCCTCTGGGGCCAACGTCCTGACTTTC
>.|TRBJ2-4|TRBV12-2|.
CASRPEVTKNIQYF
TGTGCAAGTCGCCCAGAAGTAACCAAAAACATTCAGTACTTC
>.|TRBJ1-2|TRBV28|TRBD1
CASSLTARQGIYGYTF
TGTGCCAGCAGTTTAACCGCCCGACAGGGGATTTATGGCTACACCTTC
>.|TRBJ2-1|TRBV18|.
CASSPIGAGNEQFF
TGTGCCAGCTCACCTATTGGGGCCGGCAATGAGCAGTTCTTC
>.|TRBJ2-7|TRBV5-6|.
CASSSPPRRSYEQYF
TGTGCCAGCAGCTCTCCTCCCCGAAGGAGCTACGAGCAGTACTTC
>.|TRBJ1-5|TRBV18|.
CASSPLAFWQPQHF
TGTGCCAGCTCACCACTGGCTTTCTGGCAGCCCCAGCATTTT
>.|TRBJ2-5|TRBV10-3|.
CAIRSSIDQETQYF
TGTGCCATCAGATCTTCTATAGACCAAGAGACCCAGTACTTC
>.|TRBJ1-1|TRBV18|.
CASSPILGEETEAFF
TGTGCCAGCTCACCAATTTTAGGGGAAGAAACTGAAGCTTTCTTT
>.|TRBJ2-2|TRBV13|TRBD1
CASSYLGGTGKETGELFF
TGTGCCAGCAGTTACCTAGGCGGGACAGGGAAGGAGACCGGGGAGCTGTTTTTT
>.|TRBJ1-1|TRBV30|TRBD1
CALIPGQGLLNTEAFF
TGTGCCTTGATTCCGGGACAGGGGCTCTTGAACACTGAAGCTTTCTTT
>.|TRBJ1-1|TRBV29-1|.
CSVEEFLNTEAFF
TGCAGCGTTGAAGAGTTCTTGAACACTGAAGCTTTCTTT
>few|TRBJ1-3|TRBV7-6|TRBD1
CASSLRDATGISGNTIYF
TGTGCCAGCAGCTTACGAGACGCGACAGGGATCTCTGGAAACACCATATATTTT
>.|TRBJ2-2|TRBV6-5|.
CASSYSQAPGTGELFF
TGTGCCAGCAGTTACTCCCAGGCCCCAGGGACCGGGGAGCTGTTTTTT
>.|TRBJ2-7|TRBV27|.
CASSLGGVAYEQYF
TGTGCCAGCAGTTTAGGAGGGGTCGCCTACGAGCAGTACTTC
>.|TRBJ1-4|TRBV11-2|.
CASSPDRLSEKLFF
TGTGCCAGCAGCCCAGACAGGCTCAGTGAAAAACTGTTTTTT
>.|TRBJ1-2|TRBV7-9|.
CASSSTDNYGYTF
TGTGCCAGCAGCTCGACAGATAACTATGGCTACACCTTC
>.|TRBJ2-2|TRBV27|TRBD1
CASRPNRGNTGELFF
TGTGCCAGCAGACCGAACAGGGGGAACACCGGGGAGCTGTTTTTT
>.|TRBJ2-7|TRBV18|.
CASSPPRGFEQYF
TGTGCCAGCTCACCACCGAGGGGGTTCGAGCAGTACTTC
>.|TRBJ2-1|TRBV30|.
CAWRSNNEQFF
TGTGCCTGGAGGTCTAACAATGAGCAGTTCTTC
>.|TRBJ1-2|TRBV5-1|.
CASSLDNQGNYGYTF
TGCGCCAGCAGCTTGGACAATCAGGGGAACTATGGCTACACCTTC
>.|TRBJ2-1|TRBV7-9|TRBD1
CASGTGASNNEQFF
TGTGCCAGCGGAACAGGGGCGTCTAACAATGAGCAGTTCTTC
>.|TRBJ1-2|TRBV3-1/TRBV3-2|.
CASSPTGNYGYTF
TGTGCCAGCAGCCCGACGGGAAACTATGGCTACACCTTC
>.|TRBJ1-4|TRBV18|.
CASSPSGTGPINEKLFF
TGTGCCAGCTCACCATCGGGAACTGGACCGATTAATGAAAAACTGTTTTTT